The T cell receptor (beta chain) described here comes from a study of blood T cells in healthy people across ages. Study-level information: Roughly one uniquely barcoded beta molecule per two T cells was captured. Whole-study results and caveats: Significant beta diversity loss was already apparent by age about 39, declining roughly linearly.

This clonotype showed up just a few times. What it binds is unknown. Between the trimmed V and J ends, which lost 4 bases and 1 base, there was a span of 11 bases. The germline gives CDR1 GTSNPN, CDR2 SVGIG (reference sequence). CDR3 length equals 14 residues. Sample-barcoded 5' priming and a J-beta primer mix drove a second PCR of 7 to 11 cycles. All cDNA molecules were each tagged by a template-switch adaptor with 12 random nucleotides. TCRdb reprocessed the 5' RACE reads with MiXCR, giving one entry per CDR3 protein. The data contain some 800,000 distinct CDR3 sequences, about 42% of them singletons. Donation came from healthy Caucasian individuals in Russia who were aged about 6 to 100.

Sequencing input: blood. The TCR was taken from a man between 60 and 75 years old in good health. V gene TRBV30 combines with J gene TRBJ1-5; the D is unclear. The CDR3 DNA reads TGTGCCTGGACCAAGCACAGCAGCAATCAGCCCCAGCATTTT. Protein product: CAWTKHSSNQPQHF. Filled out from reference TRBV30 and TRBJ1-5, the complete variable domain reads SQTIHQWPATLVQPVGSPLSLECTVEGTSNPNLYWYRQAAGRGLQLLFYSVGIGQISSEVPQNLSASRPQDRQFILSSKKLLLSDSGFYLCAWTKHSSNQPQHFGDGTRLSIL.